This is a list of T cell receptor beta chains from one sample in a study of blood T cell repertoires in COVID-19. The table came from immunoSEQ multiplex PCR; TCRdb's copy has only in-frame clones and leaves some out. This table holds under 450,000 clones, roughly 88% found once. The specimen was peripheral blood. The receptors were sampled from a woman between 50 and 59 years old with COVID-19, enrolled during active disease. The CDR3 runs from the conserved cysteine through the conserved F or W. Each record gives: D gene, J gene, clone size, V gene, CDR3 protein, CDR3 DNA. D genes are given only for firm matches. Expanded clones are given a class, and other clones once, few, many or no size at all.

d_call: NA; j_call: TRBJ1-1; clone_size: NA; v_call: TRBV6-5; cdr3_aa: CASSNREVVNTEAFF; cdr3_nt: TGTGCCAGCAGTAACCGGGAGGTGGTGAACACTGAAGCTTTCTTT
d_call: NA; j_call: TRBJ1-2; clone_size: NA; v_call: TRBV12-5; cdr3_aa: CASGLVRRTVYGYTF; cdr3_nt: TGTGCTAGTGGTTTGGTGCGAAGGACAGTCTATGGCTACACCTTC
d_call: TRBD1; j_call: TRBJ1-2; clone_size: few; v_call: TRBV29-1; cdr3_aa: CSVRQGAGGYTF; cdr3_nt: TGCAGCGTCCGACAGGGGGCTGGTGGCTACACCTTC
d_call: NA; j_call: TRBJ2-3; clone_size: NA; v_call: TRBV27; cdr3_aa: CASSLKLPGVTDTQYF; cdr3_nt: TGTGCCAGCAGTTTGAAACTGCCAGGGGTCACAGATACGCAGTATTTT
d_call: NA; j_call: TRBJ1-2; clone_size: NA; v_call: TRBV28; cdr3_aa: CASSYRDFSWSYTF; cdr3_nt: TGTGCCAGCAGTTACCGGGACTTCAGCTGGAGCTACACCTTC
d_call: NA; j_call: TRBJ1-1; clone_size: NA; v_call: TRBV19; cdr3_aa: CASSVMNTEAFF; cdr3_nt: TGTGCCAGTAGTGTCATGAACACTGAAGCTTTCTTT
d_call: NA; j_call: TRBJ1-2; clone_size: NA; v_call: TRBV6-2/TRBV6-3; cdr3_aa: CASSYSLGNGGYTF; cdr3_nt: TGTGCCAGCAGTTACTCCCTAGGTAATGGAGGCTACACCTTC
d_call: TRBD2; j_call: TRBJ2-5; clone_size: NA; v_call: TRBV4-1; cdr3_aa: CASSQDPASGGALEETQYF; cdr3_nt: TGCGCCAGCAGCCAAGACCCCGCTAGCGGGGGGGCCTTGGAGGAGACCCAGTACTTC
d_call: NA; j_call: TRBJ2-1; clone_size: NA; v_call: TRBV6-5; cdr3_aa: CASRVGHLSYNEQFF; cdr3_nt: TGTGCCAGCAGGGTGGGACACCTCTCCTACAATGAGCAGTTCTTC
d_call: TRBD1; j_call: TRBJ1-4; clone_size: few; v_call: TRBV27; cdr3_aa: CASSPRGQGFATNEKLFF; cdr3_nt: TGTGCCAGCAGTCCCCGGGGACAGGGCTTTGCAACTAATGAAAAACTGTTTTTT
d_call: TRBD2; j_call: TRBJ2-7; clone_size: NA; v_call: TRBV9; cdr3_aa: CASSVTTGGREQYF; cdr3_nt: TGTGCCAGCAGCGTCACTACGGGGGGAAGGGAGCAGTACTTC
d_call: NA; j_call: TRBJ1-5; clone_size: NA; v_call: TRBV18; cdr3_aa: CASSLGSGSPSGPQHF; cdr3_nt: TGTGCCAGCTCACTCGGGTCGGGGTCACCTTCGGGGCCCCAGCATTTT
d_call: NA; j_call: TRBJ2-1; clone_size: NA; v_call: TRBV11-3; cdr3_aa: CASSGGTGNEQFF; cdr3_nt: TGTGCCAGCAGCGGAGGGACTGGGAATGAGCAGTTCTTC
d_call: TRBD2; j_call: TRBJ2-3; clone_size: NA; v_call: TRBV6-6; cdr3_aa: CASSSGGHIDTQYF; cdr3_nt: TGTGCCAGCAGTTCGGGGGGTCATATAGATACGCAGTATTTT
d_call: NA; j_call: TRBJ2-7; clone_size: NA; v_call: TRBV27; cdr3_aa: CASSFGSGEQYF; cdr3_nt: TGTGCCAGCAGTTTTGGCTCAGGCGAGCAGTACTTC
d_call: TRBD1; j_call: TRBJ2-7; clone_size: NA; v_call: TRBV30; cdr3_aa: CAWSATGVSEQYF; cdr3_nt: TGTGCCTGGAGTGCGACAGGGGTTAGCGAGCAGTACTTC
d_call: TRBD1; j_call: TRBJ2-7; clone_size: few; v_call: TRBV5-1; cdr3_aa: CASGTGDLEQYF; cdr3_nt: TGCGCCAGCGGGACAGGGGATCTGGAGCAGTACTTC